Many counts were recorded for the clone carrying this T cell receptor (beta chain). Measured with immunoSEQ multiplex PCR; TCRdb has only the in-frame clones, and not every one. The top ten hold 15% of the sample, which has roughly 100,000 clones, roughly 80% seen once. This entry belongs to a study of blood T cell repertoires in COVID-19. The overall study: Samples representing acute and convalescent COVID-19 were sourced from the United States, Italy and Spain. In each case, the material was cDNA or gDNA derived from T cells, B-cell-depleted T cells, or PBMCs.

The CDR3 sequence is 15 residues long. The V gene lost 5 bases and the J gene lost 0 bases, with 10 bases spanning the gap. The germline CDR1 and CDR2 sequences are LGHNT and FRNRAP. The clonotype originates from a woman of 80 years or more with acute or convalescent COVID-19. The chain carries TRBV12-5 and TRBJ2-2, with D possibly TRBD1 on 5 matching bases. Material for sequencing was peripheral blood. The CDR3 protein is CASGPDRANTGELFF. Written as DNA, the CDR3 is TGTGCTAGTGGTCCTGACAGAGCGAACACCGGGGAGCTGTTTTTT.